This T cell receptor (beta chain) appears in the sequencing data of a study of T-cell reconstitution after alpha-beta-depleted transplantation in children. V lost 0 bases to trimming and J lost 1 base, with 7 bases between them. This CDR3 is built from 15 residues. Per the germline V gene, CDR1 is SGHRS and CDR2 is YFSETQ. This clonotype was detected many times. Unique molecular identifiers featured in how the TCRbeta library was prepared. TCRdb re-analysed the PCR reads in MiXCR, keeping a single row per CDR3 protein. This sample carries around 93,000 distinct CDR3 sequences, approximately 8.4% of them seen once, and the ten largest clones take under 8%.

The chain links TRBV5-1 to TRBJ2-2; D gene unclear. The material sequenced was PBMCs from the stem cell graft donor, taken from the stem cell graft. The source of this sequence is a human donor who donated a stem cell graft to a child with congenital amegakaryocytic thrombocytopenia. CDR3 sequence (DNA): TGCGCCAGCAGCTTGGATGCTAAGAACACCGGGGAGCTGTTTTTT. This translates into CASSLDAKNTGELFF.